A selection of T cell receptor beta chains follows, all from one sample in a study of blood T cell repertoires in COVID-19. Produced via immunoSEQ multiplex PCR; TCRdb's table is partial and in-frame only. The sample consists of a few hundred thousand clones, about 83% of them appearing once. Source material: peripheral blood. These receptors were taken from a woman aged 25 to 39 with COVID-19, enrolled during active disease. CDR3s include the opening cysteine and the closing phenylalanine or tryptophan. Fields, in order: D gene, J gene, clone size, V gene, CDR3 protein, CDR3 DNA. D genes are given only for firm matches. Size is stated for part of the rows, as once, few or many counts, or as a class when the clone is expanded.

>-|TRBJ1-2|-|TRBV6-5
CAGSDTTGFSGYTF
TGTGCCGGATCTGATACCACAGGATTCAGTGGCTACACCTTC
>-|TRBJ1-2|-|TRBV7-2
CASSLDFNYGYTF
TGTGCCAGCAGCTTAGACTTTAACTATGGCTACACCTTC
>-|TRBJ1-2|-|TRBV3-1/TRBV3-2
CASSQAIDRTYYGYTF
TGTGCCAGCAGCCAAGCAATCGACAGGACCTACTATGGCTACACCTTC
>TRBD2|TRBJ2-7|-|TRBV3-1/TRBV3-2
CASSGLAGGPYEQYF
TGTGCCAGCAGCGGACTAGCGGGAGGGCCCTACGAGCAGTACTTC
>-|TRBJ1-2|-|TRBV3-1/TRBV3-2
CASSLSPDGYTF
TGTGCCAGCAGCCTGAGCCCCGATGGCTACACCTTC
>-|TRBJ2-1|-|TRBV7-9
CASSSVVNEQFF
TGTGCCAGCAGTTCGGTGGTGAATGAGCAGTTCTTC
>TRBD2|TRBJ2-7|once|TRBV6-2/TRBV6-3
CASSYSPGLASSYEQYF
TGTGCCAGCAGTTACTCTCCGGGACTAGCCAGCTCCTACGAGCAGTACTTC
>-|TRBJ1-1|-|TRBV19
CASSTGTNTEAFF
TGTGCCAGTAGTACGGGGACTAACACTGAAGCTTTCTTT
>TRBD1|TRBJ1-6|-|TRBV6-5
CASSYDRGLYNSPLHF
TGTGCCAGCAGTTACGACAGGGGACTCTATAATTCACCCCTCCACTTT
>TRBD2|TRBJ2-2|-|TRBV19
CASRILSGGSTGELFF
TGTGCCAGTAGGATACTCAGCGGGGGGAGCACCGGGGAGCTGTTTTTT
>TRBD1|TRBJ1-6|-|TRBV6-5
CASSQQGVNSPLHF
TGTGCCAGCAGTCAACAGGGGGTTAATTCACCCCTCCACTTT
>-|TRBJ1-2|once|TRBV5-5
CASSLVAGANYGYTF
TGTGCCAGCAGCTTGGTGGCAGGGGCAAACTATGGCTACACCTTC
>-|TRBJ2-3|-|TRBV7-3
CASSRGGPSTDTQYF
TGTGCCAGCAGCCGCGGGGGCCCCAGCACAGATACGCAGTATTTT
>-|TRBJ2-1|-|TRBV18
CASSPTAADNEQFF
TGTGCCAGCTCACCAACAGCCGCCGACAATGAGCAGTTCTTC
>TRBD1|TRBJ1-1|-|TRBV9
CASSSLDRVTFF
TGTGCCAGCAGCTCACTGGACAGGGTGACTTTCTTT
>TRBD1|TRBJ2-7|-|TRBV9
CASSVEGQGRQYF
TGTGCCAGCAGCGTTGAAGGACAGGGCCGGCAGTACTTC
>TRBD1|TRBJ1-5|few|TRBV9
CASSATGGGNQPQHF
TGTGCCAGCAGCGCCACAGGGGGCGGCAATCAGCCCCAGCATTTT
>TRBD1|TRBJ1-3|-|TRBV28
CASSAGQLSSGNTIYF
TGTGCCAGCAGTGCGGGACAGCTAAGCTCTGGAAACACCATATATTTT
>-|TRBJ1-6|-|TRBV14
CASSQAFSYNSPLHF
TGTGCCAGCAGCCAAGCGTTCTCCTATAATTCACCCCTCCACTTT
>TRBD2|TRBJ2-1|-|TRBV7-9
CATLADSYNEQFF
TGTGCCACCCTAGCGGATTCCTACAATGAGCAGTTCTTC
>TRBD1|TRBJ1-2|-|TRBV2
CASERDRGVSNYGYTF
TGTGCCAGCGAACGGGACAGGGGTGTGTCTAACTATGGCTACACCTTC
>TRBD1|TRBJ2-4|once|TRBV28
CASSPGQGRAKNIQYF
TGTGCCAGCAGTCCGGGACAGGGAAGGGCCAAAAACATTCAGTACTTC
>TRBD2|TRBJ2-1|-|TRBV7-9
CASSPPTSGRDNEQFF
TGTGCCAGCAGCCCCCCGACTAGCGGGAGGGACAATGAGCAGTTCTTC
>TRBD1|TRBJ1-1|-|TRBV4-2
CASSQVQGGNTEAFF
TGTGCCAGCAGCCAAGTCCAAGGGGGCAACACTGAAGCTTTCTTT
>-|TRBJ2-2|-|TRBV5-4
CASSFPWGETTGELFF
TGTGCCAGCAGCTTCCCCTGGGGGGAGACCACCGGGGAGCTGTTTTTT
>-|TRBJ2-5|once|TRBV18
CASSPIPLMGGQETQYF
TGTGCCAGCTCACCAATCCCACTGATGGGAGGACAAGAGACCCAGTACTTC
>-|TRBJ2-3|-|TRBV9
CASSVQGNTDTQYF
TGTGCCAGCAGCGTTCAGGGAAACACAGATACGCAGTATTTT
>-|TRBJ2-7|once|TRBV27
CASSLSGVPYEQYF
TGTGCCAGCAGTTTATCCGGGGTCCCCTACGAGCAGTACTTC
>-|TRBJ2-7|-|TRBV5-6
CASSLGARGPRLYEQYF
TGTGCCAGCAGCCTCGGCGCCCGAGGCCCGCGGCTCTACGAGCAGTACTTC
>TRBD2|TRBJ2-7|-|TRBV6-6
CASILGGTSNNEQYF
TGTGCCAGCATCCTGGGGGGGACTAGTAACAACGAGCAGTACTTC
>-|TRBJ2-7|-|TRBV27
CASSLSRSREQYF
TGTGCCAGCAGTTTGAGCAGGTCTCGCGAGCAGTACTTC
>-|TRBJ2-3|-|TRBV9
CASSSSGRGADTQYF
TGTGCCAGCAGCTCATCGGGCAGGGGGGCAGATACGCAGTATTTT
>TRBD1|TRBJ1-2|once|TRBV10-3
CAISAGTGDGYTF
TGTGCCATCAGTGCCGGGACAGGGGATGGCTACACCTTC
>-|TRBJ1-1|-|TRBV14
CASSQGSGVNTEAFF
TGTGCCAGCAGCCAAGGGTCCGGGGTGAACACTGAAGCTTTCTTT
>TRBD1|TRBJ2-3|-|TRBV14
CASSLSGGLQYF
TGTGCCAGCAGCCTGTCAGGGGGTTTGCAGTATTTT
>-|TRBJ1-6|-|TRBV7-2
CASDYLTRSYNSPLHF
TGTGCCAGCGACTATCTTACCCGCAGTTATAATTCACCCCTCCACTTT
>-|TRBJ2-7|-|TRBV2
CASSEVNQYF
TGTGCCAGTTCGGAGGTTAATCAGTACTTC
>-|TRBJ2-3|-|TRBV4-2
CASSQENKVSPGLDTQYF
TGTGCCAGCAGCCAAGAAAACAAGGTATCCCCGGGACTAGATACGCAGTATTTT
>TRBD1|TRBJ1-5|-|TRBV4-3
CASSQEVRVGGTAYSNQPQHF
TGCGCCAGCAGCCAAGAGGTCAGGGTTGGAGGGACAGCATATAGCAATCAGCCCCAGCATTTT
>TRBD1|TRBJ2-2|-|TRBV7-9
CASSYQGENTGELFF
TGTGCCAGCAGCTACCAGGGGGAGAACACCGGGGAGCTGTTTTTT
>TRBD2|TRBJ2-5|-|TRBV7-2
CASSRGGTETQYF
TGTGCCAGCAGCCGCGGGGGGACAGAGACCCAGTACTTC
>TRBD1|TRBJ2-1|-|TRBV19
CASSDVAGGKSYNEQFF
TGTGCCAGTAGTGACGTGGCAGGGGGCAAATCCTACAATGAGCAGTTCTTC
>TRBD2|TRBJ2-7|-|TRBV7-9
CASSFREASYEQYF
TGTGCCAGCAGTTTCCGGGAGGCTTCCTACGAGCAGTACTTC